This T cell receptor (beta chain) was captured in a study of T cell changes during pregnancy in multiple sclerosis. V lost 2 bases to trimming and J lost 2 bases, with 18 bases between them. Germline values: CDR1 MGHRA, CDR2 YSYEKL. The CDR3 loop spans 17 amino acids. TCRdb keeps only in-frame clones here, not all; method: immunoSEQ multiplex PCR. The data show approximately 50,000 clones, approximately 90% seen once. Sequencing used CD4+ T cells from peripheral blood mononuclear cells, obtained after pregnancy. The clonotype originates from a female donor with multiple sclerosis, enrolled in a pregnancy study. V and J are TRBV4-1 and TRBJ2-5; D perhaps matches TRBD1 (6 bases). The CDR3 region is CASSQSTGSGQQETQYF. CDR3 DNA: TGCGCCAGCAGCCAATCTACAGGGAGCGGCCAACAAGAGACCCAGTACTTC.